These 32 T cell receptor beta chains came from one sample sequenced in a study of Ad26.COV2.S vaccination and SARS-CoV-2 variants. Measured with immunoSEQ multiplex PCR; TCRdb has only the in-frame clones, and not every one. The repertoire holds fewer than 400,000 clones, with approximately 91% as singletons. The treatment: roughly 18 received Ad26.COV2.S at low or high dose, single or two shots; several received placebo; per-sample allocation not given. Following the first vaccine or placebo injection, samples were taken on day 63. The input for sequencing was peripheral blood, taken in a trial of Ad26.COV2.S vaccine versus placebo. The receptor set was obtained from a person aged 18-60 years who received the Ad26.COV2.S COVID-19 vaccine or a placebo.

Only a few counts were recorded for this clone. The V and J genes are TRBV10-1 and TRBJ2-7, with D perhaps TRBD1 or TRBD2 (6 bases each). The length of the CDR3 is 13 residues. V shed 0 bases and J shed 7 bases, with 10 bases lying between them. The germline V gene has CDR1 WNHNN and CDR2 SYGVQD (reference sequence). DNA of the CDR3: TGCGCCAGCAGTGAGTCGGGGGCGGGGGAGCAGTACTTC. Residues: CASSESGAGEQYF.

The table lists this clone with a count of one. V is TRBV18 and J is TRBJ1-5; D call uncertain. The CDR3 runs to 13 residues. CDR1 KGHSH and CDR2 LQKENI come from the germline V gene. Trimming stripped 3 bases from V and 6 bases from J, with 9 bases between. The CDR3 here is CASSPGVGQPQHF. CDR3 nucleotide sequence: TGTGCCAGCTCACCGGGCGTTGGTCAGCCCCAGCATTTT.

This clone occurred once. The chain employs TRBV30 and TRBJ2-2; no firm D call. Germline V gene lookup returns CDR1 GTSNPN and CDR2 SVGIG (reference sequence). The germline V and J ends were trimmed by 1 base and 6 bases, with 3 bases remaining between them. The length of the CDR3 is 11 residues. This chain's CDR3 is CAWSGSGELFF. The CDR3 DNA reads TGTGCCTGGAGTGGTTCCGGGGAGCTGTTTTTT.

J is TRBJ1-4 and V is TRBV24-1; D uncertain. Trimming removed 8 bases from V and 3 bases from J, with 9 bases in between. This CDR3 contains 13 residues. CDR1 is KGHDR, CDR2 SFDVKD, per germline. Here the CDR3 reads CATNEGANEKLFF. CDR3 nucleotides: TGTGCCACCAATGAAGGCGCTAATGAAAAACTGTTTTTT.

This clone was found once. J is TRBJ2-3 and V is TRBV5-4; unclear D gene. This CDR3 is built from 13 residues. Germline CDR1 reads SGHNT; CDR2 reads YYREEE (reference sequence). Between the trimmed V and J ends, which lost 4 bases and 2 bases, there was a span of 8 bases. CDR3 amino acids: CASSRADTDTQYF. CDR3 nucleotide sequence: TGTGCCAGCAGCCGGGCCGACACAGATACGCAGTATTTT.

This clone was seen a single time. V gene TRBV4-1 combines with J gene TRBJ2-1, with a weak D call TRBD1 (5 bases). V lost 1 base and J lost 5, with 12 bases in between. The V gene's germline CDR1 is MGHRA and CDR2 YSYEKL. The CDR3 sequence is 15 residues long. CDR3 sequence: CASSQGQGVHNEQFF. The CDR3 DNA follows: TGCGCCAGCAGCCAAGGGCAGGGCGTCCACAATGAGCAGTTCTTC.

The V and J genes are TRBV19 and TRBJ1-1, with D maybe TRBD1 (5 bases). The CDR3 spans 15 residues. The germline gives CDR1 LNHDA, CDR2 SQIVND (reference sequence). The V and J ends lost 1 base and 4 bases respectively, with 13 bases between them. The CDR3 reads CASSIVPGWGTEAFF. DNA of the CDR3: TGTGCCAGTAGTATAGTTCCAGGGTGGGGCACTGAAGCTTTCTTT.

The rearrangement links TRBV6-2 or TRBV6-3 to TRBJ2-1; no reliable D call. Trimming shortened V by 6 bases and J by 5 bases, and 5 bases separated the two germline ends. There are 11 residues in the CDR3. Per the germline V gene, CDR1 is MNHEY and CDR2 is SVGEGT. CDR3 region: CASSLNNEQFF. CDR3 DNA: TGTGCCAGCAGCCTTAACAATGAGCAGTTCTTC.

J is TRBJ1-5 and V is TRBV6-5, with D perhaps TRBD1 (6 bases). The CDR3 extends over 13 amino acids. Trimming removed 6 bases at V and 5 bases at J, with 11 bases between. The germline CDR1 and CDR2 sequences are MNHEY and SVGAGI. The CDR3: CASRTGLDQPQHF. CDR3 sequence (DNA): TGTGCCAGCAGAACAGGGTTGGATCAGCCCCAGCATTTT.

The chain links TRBV12-5 to TRBJ1-5; D is possibly TRBD1 (6 bases). The V gene lost 5 bases and the J gene lost 3 bases, with 8 bases spanning the gap. The germline V gene encodes CDR1 LGHNT and CDR2 FRNRAP. The CDR3 has 13 residues. The CDR3 DNA sequence: TGTGCTAGTGGTCAGGGGCCCAATCAGCCCCAGCATTTT. Its protein product is CASGQGPNQPQHF.

This sequence joins TRBV6-2 or TRBV6-3 and TRBJ1-1, with 12 bases lining up with TRBD1. CDR1 is MNHEY and CDR2 is SVGEGT in the germline V gene. The CDR3 runs 17 residues. With V trimmed by 0 bases and J by 5 bases, 7 bases remained unmatched. DNA of the CDR3: TGTGCCAGCAGTTACTCTCCGGGACAGGGGGCAGGGACTGAAGCTTTCTTT. It encodes CASSYSPGQGAGTEAFF.

The V gene is TRBV14, the J gene TRBJ2-1, with 7 bases lining up with TRBD1. The junction had 17 bases not matched to a gene; V was cut back by 4 bases and J by 5 bases. The CDR3 runs to 18 residues. Per the germline V gene, CDR1 is SGHDN and CDR2 is FVKESK. CDR3 DNA: TGTGCCAGCAGCCGGCGACAGGGAAGGGCTTGGACACACAATGAGCAGTTCTTC. This encodes CASSRRQGRAWTHNEQFF. Based on the CDR3 plus reference TRBV14 and TRBJ2-1, the full variable domain is EAGVTQFPSHSVIEKGQTVTLRCDPISGHDNLYWYRRVMGKEIKFLLHFVKESKQDESGMPNNRFLAERTGGTYSTLKVQPAELEDSGVYFCASSRRQGRAWTHNEQFFGPGTRLTVL.

CDR3 residues: CATSSRTGEQYF. The CDR3 bases are TGTGCCACCAGCAGTAGGACTGGCGAGCAGTACTTC. V usage is TRBV15 and J usage is TRBJ2-7; D perhaps matches TRBD2 (5 bases). In germline, CDR1 is LNHNV, CDR2 YYDKDF (reference sequence). V was pared by 3 bases and J by 6 bases, with 9 bases between. The length of the CDR3 is 12 residues.

A single count supports this clone. The chain employs TRBV6-5 and TRBJ1-4; D uncertain. The V gene's germline CDR1 is MNHEY and CDR2 SVGAGI. The CDR3 is 14 residues long. The V and J ends lost 6 bases and 4 bases respectively, with 12 bases between them. Here the CDR3 reads CASRSLEVNEKLFF. The CDR3 DNA follows: TGTGCCAGCAGGTCTTTGGAGGTTAATGAAAAACTGTTTTTT.

The chain combines TRBV5-6 with TRBJ2-5; TRBD1 agrees at 7 bases. Germline-derived CDR1 and CDR2 are SGHDT and YYEEEE. This CDR3 is 15 amino acids long. V was clipped by 2 bases and J by 4 bases; unmatched bases: 8. The CDR3 loop is CASSFSGQVGETQYF. CDR3 DNA sequence: TGTGCCAGCAGCTTCTCAGGACAGGTCGGAGAGACCCAGTACTTC.

This chain links TRBV30 with TRBJ1-1; perhaps TRBD1 as D (5 bases). The CDR3 is 16 residues long. CDR1 and CDR2 (germline): GTSNPN, SVGIG (reference sequence). The V and J ends lost 4 bases and 2 bases respectively, with 20 bases between them. The CDR3 DNA reads TGTGCCTGGACCCTCCTGGGCCGGGGCGGAAACACTGAAGCTTTCTTT. This sequence encodes CAWTLLGRGGNTEAFF. Complete variable domain (other parts from reference TRBV30 and TRBJ1-1): SQTIHQWPATLVQPVGSPLSLECTVEGTSNPNLYWYRQAAGRGLQLLFYSVGIGQISSEVPQNLSASRPQDRQFILSSKKLLLSDSGFYLCAWTLLGRGGNTEAFFGQGTRLTVV.

The chain couples TRBV10-3 to TRBJ1-3, with 9 bases that match TRBD1. Per the germline V gene, CDR1 is ENHRY and CDR2 is SYGVKD. Losses at the gene ends were 6 bases for V and 4 bases for J; bases not matched to a gene: 4. CDR3 length equals 14 residues. The CDR3 DNA is TGTGCCATCAGCGGACAGGGGAGAGGAAACACCATATATTTT. It translates to CAISGQGRGNTIYF.

V usage is TRBV5-1 and J usage is TRBJ2-1; D is ambiguous. With 1 base removed from V and 5 bases from J, the gap between germline ends came to 10 bases. This CDR3 has 14 residues. Germline-derived CDR1 and CDR2 are SGHRS and YFSETQ. The DNA for the CDR3 is TGCGCCAGCAGCTTGAAGGCGGCAAACAATGAGCAGTTCTTC. It translates to CASSLKAANNEQFF.

The chain joins TRBV28 to TRBJ2-1, with TRBD1 identical over 9 bases. V lost 8 bases, J lost 9 bases, and 11 bases stayed unmatched. This CDR3 contains 14 residues. Germline CDR1 is MDHEN and CDR2 is SYDVKM. CDR3 DNA: TGTGCCAGCTCCCTGGGGACAGGGCTGAGTGAGCAGTTCTTC. It translates to CASSLGTGLSEQFF.

The CDR3 bases are TGTGCCAGCAGTTTATGGGGAGGACAGGGCCAAGAGACCCAGTACTTC. It specifies CASSLWGGQGQETQYF. The chain links TRBV27 to TRBJ2-5; 8 bases are a match to TRBD1. The CDR3 has 16 residues. J gave up 1 base and V 1 base, and 5 bases lay outside the gene matches. In germline, CDR1 is MNHEY, CDR2 SMNVEV (reference sequence).

The chain uses TRBV28 and TRBJ2-5; D ambiguous. CDR1 is MDHEN, CDR2 SYDVKM, per germline. V shed 6 bases and J shed 5 bases, with 10 bases lying between them. This CDR3 has 12 residues. The CDR3 region has the DNA TGTGCCAGCAGCATTCTACGGGAGACCCAGTACTTC. Translating it yields CASSILRETQYF.

This rearrangement joins TRBV30 to TRBJ1-5, with a tentative D call TRBD1 (6 bases). The CDR3 totals 14 residues. The ends were cut back, 2 bases at V and 2 bases at J, with 10 bases in the middle. CDR1 is GTSNPN and CDR2 is SVGIG in the germline V gene (reference sequence). The CDR3 loop is CAWSWGRGNQPQHF. The CDR3 DNA sequence: TGTGCCTGGAGTTGGGGGCGCGGCAATCAGCCCCAGCATTTT.

The J gene is TRBJ2-5, the V gene TRBV18, with D maybe TRBD1 (5 bases). This CDR3 has 14 amino acids. From germline, CDR1 is KGHSH and CDR2 LQKENI. Trimming took 3 bases from V and 2 from J, leaving 10 bases between them. The CDR3 reads CASSPGRSQETQYF. DNA for the CDR3: TGTGCCAGCTCACCGGGGCGATCGCAAGAGACCCAGTACTTC.

The chain combines TRBV28 with TRBJ1-6; 8 nucleotides agree with TRBD1. CDR3 length: 15 amino acids. The junction had 7 bases not matched to a gene; V was cut back by 3 bases and J by 9 bases. The V gene's germline CDR1 is MDHEN and CDR2 SYDVKM. Here the CDR3 reads CASSFGQGRISPLHF. CDR3 sequence (DNA): TGTGCCAGCAGTTTCGGACAGGGAAGAATTTCACCCCTCCACTTT.

This rearrangement joins TRBV5-6 to TRBJ2-2, with 9 bases that match TRBD2. This CDR3 contains 17 residues. V lost 1 base and J lost 3; bases outside the gene matches: 7. CDR1 is SGHDT, CDR2 YYEEEE, per germline. CDR3 in DNA: TGTGCCAGCAGCTTGAGGCTAGCGGGGTCGTACACCGGGGAGCTGTTTTTT. This codes for CASSLRLAGSYTGELFF.

CDR3: CASSQGTGSRDTGELFF. In DNA, the CDR3 is TGCGCCAGCAGCCAAGGGACAGGGTCCCGGGACACCGGGGAGCTGTTTTTT. This chain links TRBV4-1 with TRBJ2-2; 8 nucleotides align to TRBD1. The V gene's germline CDR1 is MGHRA and CDR2 YSYEKL. There are 17 residues in the CDR3. The trim removed 1 base at V and 3 bases at J, leaving 7 bases unmatched.

This clone was seen a few times. This chain uses TRBV3-1 (or the pseudogene TRBV3-2) with TRBJ1-1; the D is unclear. Trimming removed 1 base from V and 5 bases from J, with 8 bases in between. Per germline, CDR1 LGHDT and CDR2 YNNKEL (reference sequence). CDR3 length equals 13 residues. As DNA, the CDR3 is TGTGCCAGCAGCCAAGGAAGTCGGACTGAAGCTTTCTTT. Its protein product is CASSQGSRTEAFF.

CDR3 coding DNA: TGTGCCAGCTCACCACGGGCGGGAGTTCACAATGAGCAGTTCTTC. Its protein product is CASSPRAGVHNEQFF. The chain has TRBV18 and TRBJ2-1, with 7 bases aligning to TRBD2. The CDR3 sequence is 15 residues long. With 1 base clipped from V and 5 bases from J, the junction kept 5 bases outside the gene matches. Germline CDR1 KGHSH, CDR2 LQKENI.

The chain uses TRBV29-1 and TRBJ2-5, with D tentatively TRBD1 or TRBD2 (5 bases each). Deletions cut 4 bases from V and 5 bases from J, with 11 bases between. The CDR3 is 12 amino acids. CDR1 is SQVTM, CDR2 ANQGSEA, per germline. CDR3 bases: TGCAGCGTTGGGAGAGGGGTGGAGACCCAGTACTTC. It is translated as CSVGRGVETQYF. Full variable domain (rest looked up from reference TRBV29-1 and TRBJ2-5): SAVISQKPSRDICQRGTSLTIQCQVDSQVTMMFWYRQQPGQSLTLIATANQGSEATYESGFVIDKFPISRPNLTFSTLTVSNMSPEDSSIYLCSVGRGVETQYFGPGTRLLVL.

This rearrangement joins TRBV10-3 to TRBJ2-4; 8 bases match TRBD2. Germline CDR1 is ENHRY and CDR2 is SYGVKD. After removal of 0 bases from V and 7 bases from J, the junction contained 8 bases not matched to a gene. This CDR3 is 16 amino acids long. Here the CDR3 reads CAISESGSGNYNIQYF. CDR3 DNA: TGTGCCATCAGTGAGTCTGGTAGCGGGAATTACAACATTCAGTACTTC.

This sequence joins TRBV15 and TRBJ1-4; the D gene is possibly TRBD1 (5 bases). Germline CDR1 reads LNHNV; CDR2 reads YYDKDF (reference sequence). The CDR3 loop spans 15 amino acids. Trimming removed 2 bases from V and 5 bases from J, with 12 bases in between. CDR3 loop: CATSRTGDWNEKLFF. In nucleotides, the CDR3 is TGTGCCACCAGCAGAACTGGGGACTGGAATGAAAAACTGTTTTTT.

In DNA, the CDR3 is TGTGCCAGCAGCAAGGGGACTAGCGGGACCACAGATACGCAGTATTTT. Translating gives CASSKGTSGTTDTQYF. The genes are TRBV7-9 and TRBJ2-3; 13 positions match TRBD2. CDR1 is SEHNR and CDR2 is FQNEAQ in the germline V gene (reference sequence). The trim removed 5 bases at V and 2 bases at J, leaving 4 bases unmatched. The CDR3 covers 16 residues.